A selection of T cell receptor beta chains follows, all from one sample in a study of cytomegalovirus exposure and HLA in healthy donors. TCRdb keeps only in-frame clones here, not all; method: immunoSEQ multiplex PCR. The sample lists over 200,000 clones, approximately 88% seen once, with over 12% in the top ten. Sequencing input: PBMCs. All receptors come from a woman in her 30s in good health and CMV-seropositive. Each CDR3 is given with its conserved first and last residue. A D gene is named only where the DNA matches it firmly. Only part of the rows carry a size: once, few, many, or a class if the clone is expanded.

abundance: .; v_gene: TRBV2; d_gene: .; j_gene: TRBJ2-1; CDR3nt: TGTGCCAGCAGTGGGCTAGCGAATTACAATGAGCAGTTCTTC; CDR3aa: CASSGLANYNEQFF
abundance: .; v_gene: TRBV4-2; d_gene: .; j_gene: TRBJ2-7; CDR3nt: TGTGCCAGCAGCCTCATCGGACAGTCGCCCTCCTACGAGCAGTACTTC; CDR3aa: CASSLIGQSPSYEQYF
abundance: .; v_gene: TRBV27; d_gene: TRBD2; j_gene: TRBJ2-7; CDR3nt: TGTGCCAGCAGTGGGGAGTGGTGGCGGGAGAAACGGTACGAGCAGTACTTC; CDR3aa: CASSGEWWREKRYEQYF
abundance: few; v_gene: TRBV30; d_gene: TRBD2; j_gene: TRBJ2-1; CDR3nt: TGTGCCTGGAGTGGGACTAGCGGTAGAGTAGGAGAGCAGTTCTTC; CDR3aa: CAWSGTSGRVGEQFF
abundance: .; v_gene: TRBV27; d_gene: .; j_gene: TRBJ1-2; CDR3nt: TGTGCCAGCAGTTCCCACCGGGAGAATTCCTATGGCTACACCTTC; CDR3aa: CASSSHRENSYGYTF
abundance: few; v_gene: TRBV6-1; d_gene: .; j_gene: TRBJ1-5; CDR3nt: TGTGCCAGCAGTGAGTACCAGGGCCCCAATCAGCCCCAGCATTTT; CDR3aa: CASSEYQGPNQPQHF
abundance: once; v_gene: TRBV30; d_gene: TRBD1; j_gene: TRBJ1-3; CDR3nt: TGTGCCTGGAACCGGGACAGGGGGGACACCATATATTTT; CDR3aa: CAWNRDRGDTIYF
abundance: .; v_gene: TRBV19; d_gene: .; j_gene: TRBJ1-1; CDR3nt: TGTGCCAGTAGTATTGTTCGGGGAACTGAAGCTTTCTTT; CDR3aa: CASSIVRGTEAFF
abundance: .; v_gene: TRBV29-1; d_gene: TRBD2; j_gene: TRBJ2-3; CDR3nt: TGCAGCGTTGAAGGGATAGGGACTCCGGGAGGGGATGCAGATACGCAGTATTTT; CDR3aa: CSVEGIGTPGGDADTQYF
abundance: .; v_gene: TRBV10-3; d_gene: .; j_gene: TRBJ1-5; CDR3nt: TGTGCCATCAGTGAGTCTGAAGGCATTGGTCAGCCCCAGCATTTT; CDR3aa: CAISESEGIGQPQHF
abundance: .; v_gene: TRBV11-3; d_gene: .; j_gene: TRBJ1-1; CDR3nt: TGTGCCAGCAGCTTAGCCCACGGTGTTTTCTTT; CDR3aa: CASSLAHGVFF
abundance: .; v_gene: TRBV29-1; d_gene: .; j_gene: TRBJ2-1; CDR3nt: TGCAGCGTTGAAGGGGTAAATATCGCGGGCCCTTACAATGAGCAGTTCTTC; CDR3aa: CSVEGVNIAGPYNEQFF
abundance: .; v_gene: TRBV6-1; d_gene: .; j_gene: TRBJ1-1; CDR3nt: TGTGCCAGCAGTGAATTGACGGTGGGGGAAGCTTTCTTT; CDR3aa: CASSELTVGEAFF
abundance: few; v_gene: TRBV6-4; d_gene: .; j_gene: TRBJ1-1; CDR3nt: TGTGCCAGCCAGGAGAGGTCGGGGGACACTGAAGCTTTCTTT; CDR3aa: CASQERSGDTEAFF
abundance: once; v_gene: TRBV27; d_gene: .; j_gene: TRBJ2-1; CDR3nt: TGTGCCAGCAGTTCAAGCGGAGCATACAATGAGCAGTTCTTC; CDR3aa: CASSSSGAYNEQFF
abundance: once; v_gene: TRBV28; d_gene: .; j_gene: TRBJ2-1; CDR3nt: TGTGCCAGCAGTTTAAAGCGGCAGGAGTATAATGAGCAGTTCTTC; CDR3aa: CASSLKRQEYNEQFF
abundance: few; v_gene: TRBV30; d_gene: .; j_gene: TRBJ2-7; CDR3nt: TGTGCCTGGAGTGTTGGTTACGAGCAGTACTTC; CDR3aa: CAWSVGYEQYF
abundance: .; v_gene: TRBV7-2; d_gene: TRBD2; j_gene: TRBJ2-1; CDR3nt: TGTGCCAGCAGCCCAGGGACTGGAGCGGGAATATACTACAATGAGCAGTTCTTC; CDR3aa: CASSPGTGAGIYYNEQFF
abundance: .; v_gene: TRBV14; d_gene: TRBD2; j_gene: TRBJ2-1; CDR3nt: TGTGCCAGCAGCCAAGTTGGGACTAGCGGGCTCAATGAGCAGTTCTTC; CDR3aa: CASSQVGTSGLNEQFF
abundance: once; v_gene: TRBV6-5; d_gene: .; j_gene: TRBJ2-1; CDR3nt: TGTGCCAGCAGTTACTCACCGGAGGGCTCCTACAATGAGCAGTTCTTC; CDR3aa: CASSYSPEGSYNEQFF
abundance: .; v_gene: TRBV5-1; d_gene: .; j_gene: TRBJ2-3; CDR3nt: TGCGCCAGCAGCCCTTTGAGCACAGATACGCAGTATTTT; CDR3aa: CASSPLSTDTQYF
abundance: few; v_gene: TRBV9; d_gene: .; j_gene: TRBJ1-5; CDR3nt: TGTGCCAGCAGCCAAGACACTTCCAATCAGCCCCAGCATTTT; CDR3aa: CASSQDTSNQPQHF
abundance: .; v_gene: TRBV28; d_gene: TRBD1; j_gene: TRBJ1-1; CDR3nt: TGTGCCAGCAGTTTATTAGGGACAGGGGTTGCTGAAGCTTTCTTT; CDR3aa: CASSLLGTGVAEAFF
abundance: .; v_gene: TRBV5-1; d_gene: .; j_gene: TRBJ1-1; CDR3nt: TGCGCCAGCAGCTTGGCCTTTTCGAACACTGAAGCTTTCTTT; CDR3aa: CASSLAFSNTEAFF
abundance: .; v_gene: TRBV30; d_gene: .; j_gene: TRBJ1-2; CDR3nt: TGTGCCACATCGTGGGGCGCGAATGGCTACACCTTC; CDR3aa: CATSWGANGYTF
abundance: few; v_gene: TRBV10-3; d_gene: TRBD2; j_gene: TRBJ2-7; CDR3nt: TGTGCCAGCGGGGCTAGCGGGTCCTACGAGCAGTACTTC; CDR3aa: CASGASGSYEQYF
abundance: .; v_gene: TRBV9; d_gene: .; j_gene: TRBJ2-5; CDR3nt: TGTGCCAGCAGCGCGTCGGCAGAAGAGACCCAGTACTTC; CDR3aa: CASSASAEETQYF
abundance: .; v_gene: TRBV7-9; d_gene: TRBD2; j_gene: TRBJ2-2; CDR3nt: TGTGCCAGCAGCTCGAGAAACCCCAGCGGGACCCGGGAGCTGTTTTTT; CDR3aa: CASSSRNPSGTRELFF
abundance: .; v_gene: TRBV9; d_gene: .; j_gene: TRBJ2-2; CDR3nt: TGTGCCAGCAGTCCTGGTACCGGGGAGCTGTTTTTT; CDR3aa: CASSPGTGELFF
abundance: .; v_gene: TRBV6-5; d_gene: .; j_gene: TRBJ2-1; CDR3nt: TGTGCCAGCAGTTCCTCCTATGTGAGTTACGATGAGCAGTTCTTC; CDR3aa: CASSSSYVSYDEQFF
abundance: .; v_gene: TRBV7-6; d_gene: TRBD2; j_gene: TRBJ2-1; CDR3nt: TGTGCCAGCACTTTAGCGGTGACTAGCGGGAGGAATGAGCAGTTCTTC; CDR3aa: CASTLAVTSGRNEQFF
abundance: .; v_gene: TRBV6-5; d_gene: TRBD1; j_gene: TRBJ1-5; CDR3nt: TGTGCCAGCAGCCGCGGGACAGGCCTAAATCAGCCCCAGCATTTT; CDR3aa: CASSRGTGLNQPQHF
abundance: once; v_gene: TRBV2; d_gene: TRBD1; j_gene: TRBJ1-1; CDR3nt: TGTGCCAGCAGGGAAAGGGACAGATTGAACACTGAAGCTTTCTTT; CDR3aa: CASRERDRLNTEAFF
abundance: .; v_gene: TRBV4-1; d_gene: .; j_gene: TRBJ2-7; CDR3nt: TGCGCCAGCAGCCAAGGGGGGAGAGAGCAGTACTTC; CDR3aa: CASSQGGREQYF
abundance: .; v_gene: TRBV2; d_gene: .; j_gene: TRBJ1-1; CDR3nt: TGTGCCATTCCTTCACAGGTGGGGAATCCTGAAGCTTTCTTT; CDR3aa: CAIPSQVGNPEAFF
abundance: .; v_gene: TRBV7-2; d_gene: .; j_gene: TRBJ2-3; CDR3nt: TGTGCCAGCAGCGCCTTCACAGATACGCAGTATTTT; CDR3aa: CASSAFTDTQYF
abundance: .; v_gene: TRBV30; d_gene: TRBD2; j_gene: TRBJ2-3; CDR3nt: TGTGCCTGGGGAAGAGCGGGAGGGATAGATACGCAGTATTTT; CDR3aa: CAWGRAGGIDTQYF
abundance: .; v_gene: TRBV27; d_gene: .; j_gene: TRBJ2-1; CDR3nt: TGTGCCAGCACCGCGATGGGGGCAGGGGTAAGGAATGAGCAGTTCTTC; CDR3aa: CASTAMGAGVRNEQFF
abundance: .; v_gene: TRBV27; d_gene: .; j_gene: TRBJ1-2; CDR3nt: TGTGCCAGCAGTTCCTTGGACAGTTTAATCTATGGCTACACCTTC; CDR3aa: CASSSLDSLIYGYTF
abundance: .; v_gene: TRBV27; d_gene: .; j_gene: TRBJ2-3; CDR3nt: TGTGCCAGTGGGGTAGCGGTAGGCACAGATACGCAGTATTTT; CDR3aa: CASGVAVGTDTQYF
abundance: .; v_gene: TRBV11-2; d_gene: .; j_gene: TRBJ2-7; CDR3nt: TGTGCCAGCAGCTTCCCCGGGGTAAGCTCCTACGAGCAGTACTTC; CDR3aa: CASSFPGVSSYEQYF
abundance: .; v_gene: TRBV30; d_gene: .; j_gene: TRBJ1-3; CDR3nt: TGTGCCTGGAGTCGTGCAGGGCTTCGTGGAAACACCATATATTTT; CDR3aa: CAWSRAGLRGNTIYF